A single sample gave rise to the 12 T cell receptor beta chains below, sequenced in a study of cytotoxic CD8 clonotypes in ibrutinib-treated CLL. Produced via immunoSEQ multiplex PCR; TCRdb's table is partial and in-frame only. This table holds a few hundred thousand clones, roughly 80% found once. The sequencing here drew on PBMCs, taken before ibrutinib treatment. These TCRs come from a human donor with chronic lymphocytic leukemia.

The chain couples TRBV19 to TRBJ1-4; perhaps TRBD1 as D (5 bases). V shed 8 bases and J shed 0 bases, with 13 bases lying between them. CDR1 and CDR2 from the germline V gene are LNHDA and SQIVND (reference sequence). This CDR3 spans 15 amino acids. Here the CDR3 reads CASLKGESTNEKLFF. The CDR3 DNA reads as TGTGCCAGTTTGAAAGGGGAATCAACTAATGAAAAACTGTTTTTT. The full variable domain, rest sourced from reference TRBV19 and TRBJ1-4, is DGGITQSPKYLFRKEGQNVTLSCEQNLNHDAMYWYRQDPGQGLRLIYYSQIVNDFQKGDIAEGYSVSREKKESFPLTVTSAQKNPTAFYLCASLKGESTNEKLFFGSGTQLSVL.

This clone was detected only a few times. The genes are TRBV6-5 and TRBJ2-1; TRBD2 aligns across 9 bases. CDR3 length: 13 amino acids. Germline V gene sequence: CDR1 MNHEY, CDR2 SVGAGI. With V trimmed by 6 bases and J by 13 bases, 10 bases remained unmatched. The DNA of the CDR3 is TGTGCCAGCAGCCCGAATAGCGGGAGTCTTCAGTTCTTC. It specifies CASSPNSGSLQFF.

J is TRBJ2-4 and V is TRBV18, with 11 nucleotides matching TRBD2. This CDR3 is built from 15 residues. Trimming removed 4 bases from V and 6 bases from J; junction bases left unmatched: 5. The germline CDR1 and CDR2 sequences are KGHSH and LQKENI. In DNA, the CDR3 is TGTGCCAGCTCACTAGCGGGAGGGGATAGAAACATTCAGTACTTC. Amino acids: CASSLAGGDRNIQYF.

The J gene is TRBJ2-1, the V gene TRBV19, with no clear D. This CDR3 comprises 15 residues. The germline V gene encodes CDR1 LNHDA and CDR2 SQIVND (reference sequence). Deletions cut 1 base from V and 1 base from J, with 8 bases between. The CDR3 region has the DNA TGTGCCAGTAGTATAGGTGGCGGATCCTACAATGAGCAGTTCTTC. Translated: CASSIGGGSYNEQFF. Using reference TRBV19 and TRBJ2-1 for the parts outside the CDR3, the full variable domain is DGGITQSPKYLFRKEGQNVTLSCEQNLNHDAMYWYRQDPGQGLRLIYYSQIVNDFQKGDIAEGYSVSREKKESFPLTVTSAQKNPTAFYLCASSIGGGSYNEQFFGPGTRLTVL.

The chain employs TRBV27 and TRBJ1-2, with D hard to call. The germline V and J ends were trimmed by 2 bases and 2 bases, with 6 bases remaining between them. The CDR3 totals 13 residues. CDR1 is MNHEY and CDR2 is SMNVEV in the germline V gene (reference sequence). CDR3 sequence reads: CASSLRGNYGYTF. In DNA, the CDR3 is TGTGCCAGCAGTTTACGGGGAAACTATGGCTACACCTTC.

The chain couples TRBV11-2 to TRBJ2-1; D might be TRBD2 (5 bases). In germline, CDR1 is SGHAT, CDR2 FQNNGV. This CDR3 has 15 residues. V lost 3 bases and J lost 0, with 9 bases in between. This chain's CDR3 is CASSFSGSSYNEQFF. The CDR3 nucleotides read TGTGCCAGCAGCTTCAGCGGAAGCTCCTACAATGAGCAGTTCTTC.

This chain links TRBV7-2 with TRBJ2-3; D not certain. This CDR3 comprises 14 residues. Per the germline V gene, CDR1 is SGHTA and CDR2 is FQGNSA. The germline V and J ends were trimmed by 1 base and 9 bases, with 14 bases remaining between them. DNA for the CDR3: TGTGCCAGCAGCTTAGAGGGTATAGGGTTAACGCAGTATTTT. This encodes CASSLEGIGLTQYF.

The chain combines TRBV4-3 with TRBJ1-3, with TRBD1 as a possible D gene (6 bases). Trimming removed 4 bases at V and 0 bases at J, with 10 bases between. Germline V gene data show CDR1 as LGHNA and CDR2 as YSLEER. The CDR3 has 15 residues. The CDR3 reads CASSLGQSSGNTIYF. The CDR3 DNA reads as TGCGCCAGCAGCCTTGGACAGAGCTCTGGAAACACCATATATTTT.

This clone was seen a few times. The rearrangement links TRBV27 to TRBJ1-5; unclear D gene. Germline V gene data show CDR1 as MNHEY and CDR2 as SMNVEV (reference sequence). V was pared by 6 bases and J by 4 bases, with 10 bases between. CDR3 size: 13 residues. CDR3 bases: TGTGCCAGCAGACGGTCGGGGAATCAGCCCCAGCATTTT. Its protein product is CASRRSGNQPQHF.

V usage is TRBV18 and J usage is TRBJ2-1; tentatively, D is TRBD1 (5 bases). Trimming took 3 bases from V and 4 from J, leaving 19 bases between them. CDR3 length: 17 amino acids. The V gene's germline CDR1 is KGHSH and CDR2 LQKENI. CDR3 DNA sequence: TGTGCCAGCTCACCCTCCTTTCAGGGTGGCCTTTACAATGAGCAGTTCTTC. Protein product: CASSPSFQGGLYNEQFF.

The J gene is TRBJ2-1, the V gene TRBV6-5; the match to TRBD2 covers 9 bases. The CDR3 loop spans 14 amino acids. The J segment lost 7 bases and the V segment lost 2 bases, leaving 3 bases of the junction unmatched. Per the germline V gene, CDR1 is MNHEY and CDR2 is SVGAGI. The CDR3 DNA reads TGTGCCAGCAGTTACGGCGGGAGGGCGAATGAGCAGTTCTTC. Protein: CASSYGGRANEQFF.

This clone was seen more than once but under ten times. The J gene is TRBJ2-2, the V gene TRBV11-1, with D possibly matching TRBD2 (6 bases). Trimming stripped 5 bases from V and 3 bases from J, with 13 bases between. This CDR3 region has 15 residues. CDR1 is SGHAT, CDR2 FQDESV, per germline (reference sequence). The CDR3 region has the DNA TGTGCCAGCAGCCTTAGGGAGGTCGACACCGGGGAGCTGTTTTTT. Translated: CASSLREVDTGELFF.